These 8 T cell receptor beta chains share one sample of origin, sequenced in a study of cytomegalovirus exposure and HLA in healthy donors. Only in-frame clones appear in the TCRdb table, and some are missing; sequencing was by immunoSEQ multiplex PCR. The table lists 120,000 or so clones, about 88% of them singletons, with 4.4% in the top ten. Sequencing was done on a sample of PBMCs. The source is a man in his late teens or twenties in good health and CMV-seropositive.

This clone was seen a handful of times. The gene calls are TRBV4-1 and TRBJ2-7; tentatively, D is TRBD1 (5 bases). The germline CDR1 and CDR2 sequences are MGHRA and YSYEKL. This CDR3 has 14 residues. With 1 base removed from V and 6 bases from J, the gap between germline ends came to 13 bases. CDR3: CASSQAAVQGEQYF. The CDR3, as DNA: TGCGCCAGCAGCCAAGCCGCCGTGCAGGGCGAGCAGTACTTC.

The chain carries TRBV5-8 and TRBJ2-1; 11 nucleotides line up with TRBD2. The V and J ends lost 7 bases and 3 bases, in that order; junction bases with no gene match: 6. This CDR3 has 15 amino acids. Germline V gene data show CDR1 as SGHTS and CDR2 as YDEGEE. The CDR3 region is CASYETSGGYNEQFF. CDR3 DNA: TGTGCCAGCTATGAAACTAGCGGGGGCTACAATGAGCAGTTCTTC.

CDR3 DNA: TGTGCCAGCAGCCCTAGGGGGACAGGGACTGAAGCTTTCTTT. Protein: CASSPRGTGTEAFF. The chain employs TRBV27 and TRBJ1-1, with 9 bases matching TRBD1. The length of the CDR3 is 14 residues. The trim removed 6 bases at V and 5 bases at J, leaving 7 bases unmatched. In germline, CDR1 is MNHEY, CDR2 SMNVEV (reference sequence).

V and J are TRBV4-1 and TRBJ2-3; D is undetermined. V lost 0 bases and J 4 bases, leaving 11 bases between the germline ends. The CDR3 sequence is 15 residues long. The germline V gene has CDR1 MGHRA and CDR2 YSYEKL. CDR3 region: CASSQDLSDSDTQYF. CDR3 DNA: TGCGCCAGCAGCCAAGATCTAAGTGACTCAGATACGCAGTATTTT.

In its sample, this clone was seen a few times. The gene calls are TRBV6-5 and TRBJ2-2; D perhaps matches TRBD1 (6 bases). Trimming took off 6 bases at V and 1 base at J, with 9 bases between the two ends. CDR3 size: 14 residues. Looked up from germline, CDR1 is MNHEY and CDR2 is SVGAGI. CDR3 amino acids: CASSPTGNTGELFF. CDR3 coding DNA: TGTGCCAGCAGCCCGACAGGGAACACCGGGGAGCTGTTTTTT.

This rearrangement joins TRBV5-1 to TRBJ1-3; D uncertain. The germline CDR1 and CDR2 sequences are SGHRS and YFSETQ. The CDR3 has 16 amino acids. Trimming left V 0 bases short and J 4 bases short, with 14 bases between. In DNA, the CDR3 is TGCGCCAGCAGCTTGGCCGGGGATCAAAGGGGAAACACCATATATTTT. It codes for CASSLAGDQRGNTIYF.

The J gene is TRBJ2-5, the V gene TRBV5-1; D is uncertain. This CDR3 is built from 15 residues. Germline V lookup: CDR1 SGHRS, CDR2 YFSETQ. Trimming shortened V by 0 bases and J by 3 bases, and 12 bases separated the two germline ends. The CDR3 region has the DNA TGCGCCAGCAGCTTGGTTTTAGCACGGGAAGAGACCCAGTACTTC. This encodes CASSLVLAREETQYF.

This chain links TRBV4-1 with TRBJ1-3; D not resolved. Per germline, CDR1 MGHRA and CDR2 YSYEKL. This CDR3 spans 14 amino acids. V shed 3 bases and J shed 0 bases, with 6 bases lying between them. This chain's CDR3 is CASSHPDSGNTIYF. CDR3 coding DNA: TGCGCCAGCAGCCACCCAGACTCTGGAAACACCATATATTTT.